This TCR beta chain stems from a study of CD8 T cells in Susac syndrome. Regarding the study as a whole: The study recognized that its TCR sequencing and HLA analysis covered a relatively small number of individuals.

The authors reverse transcribed roughly 0.5 to 1 ug RNA with random hexamers. A multiplex approach, immunoSEQ multiplex PCR, amplified TCR beta CDR3 across 54 Vbeta and 13 Jbeta. TCRdb recomputed calls from the immunoSEQ multiplex PCR reads with MiXCR, one row per CDR3 protein. The repertoire includes some 120,000 distinct CDR3 sequences, roughly 90% of them detected once, and about 0.11% sits in the top ten. CD8+ and CD4+ T cells from blood underwent TCR beta sequencing, which was carried out in a high-throughput format. A note on this clonotype: The target antigen is unknown.

The source of this sequence is a human donor in good health. The sequencing input was CD8+ T cells from PBMCs.

Here the CDR3 DNA reads TGCGCCAGCAGCCAAGATCCCACAGGGAACTATGGCTACACCTTC. This sequence encodes CASSQDPTGNYGYTF. J is TRBJ1-2 and V is TRBV4-3; TRBD1 might be the D (6 bases). This CDR3 comprises 15 residues. The germline V gene encodes CDR1 LGHNA and CDR2 YSLEER. The ends were cut back, 0 bases at V and 2 bases at J, with 10 bases in the middle.